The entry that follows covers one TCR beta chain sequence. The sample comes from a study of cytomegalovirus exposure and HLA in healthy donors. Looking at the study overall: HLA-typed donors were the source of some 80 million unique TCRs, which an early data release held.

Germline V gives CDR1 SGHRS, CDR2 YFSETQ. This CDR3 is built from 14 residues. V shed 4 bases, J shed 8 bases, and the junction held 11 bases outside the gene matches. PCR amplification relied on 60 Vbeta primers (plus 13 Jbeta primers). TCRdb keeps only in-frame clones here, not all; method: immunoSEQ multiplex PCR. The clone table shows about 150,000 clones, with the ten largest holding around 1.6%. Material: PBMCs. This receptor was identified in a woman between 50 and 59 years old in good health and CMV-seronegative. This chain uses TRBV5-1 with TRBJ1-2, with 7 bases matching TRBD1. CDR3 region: CASSRDSGSEGYTF. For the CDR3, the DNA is TGCGCCAGCAGCCGGGACAGCGGTTCGGAGGGCTACACCTTC.